A single sample is the source of the 3 T cell receptor beta chains below, sequenced in a study of siplizumab effects on memory and regulatory T cells. The protocol was immunoSEQ multiplex PCR, while the TCRdb copy is restricted to in-frame clones and leaves out a portion. The data hold 100,000 to 120,000 clones, with around 93% observed a single time. Sequencing was performed on CD4+ T cells sorted from blood. The receptors here all came from a human donor in good health.

The gene calls are TRBV11-3 and TRBJ2-3; D is possibly TRBD1 (5 bases). The CDR3 length is 14 residues. The V gene's germline CDR1 is SGHNT and CDR2 YENEEA. Trimming removed 1 base from V and 4 bases from J, with 9 bases in between. The CDR3 region is CASSLVPGSDTQYF. The CDR3 DNA reads TGTGCCAGCAGCTTAGTCCCAGGGTCAGATACGCAGTATTTT.

This clone was seen a single time. The gene calls are TRBV30 and TRBJ1-2; 7 bases line up with TRBD1. The trim removed 2 bases at V and 5 bases at J, leaving 5 bases unmatched. CDR3 size: 13 residues. The V gene's germline CDR1 is GTSNPN and CDR2 SVGIG (reference sequence). The CDR3 here is CAWSRGQSYGYTF. CDR3 in DNA: TGTGCCTGGAGTAGGGGACAGTCATATGGCTACACCTTC.

This chain uses TRBV14 with TRBJ2-7; 8 bases are a match to TRBD2. Looked up from germline, CDR1 is SGHDN and CDR2 is FVKESK. J lost 0 bases, V lost 0 bases, and 1 base had no gene match. CDR3 length equals 15 residues. The CDR3 DNA is TGTGCCAGCAGCCAAGACGGGGGGGCCTCCTACGAGCAGTACTTC. Residues: CASSQDGGASYEQYF.